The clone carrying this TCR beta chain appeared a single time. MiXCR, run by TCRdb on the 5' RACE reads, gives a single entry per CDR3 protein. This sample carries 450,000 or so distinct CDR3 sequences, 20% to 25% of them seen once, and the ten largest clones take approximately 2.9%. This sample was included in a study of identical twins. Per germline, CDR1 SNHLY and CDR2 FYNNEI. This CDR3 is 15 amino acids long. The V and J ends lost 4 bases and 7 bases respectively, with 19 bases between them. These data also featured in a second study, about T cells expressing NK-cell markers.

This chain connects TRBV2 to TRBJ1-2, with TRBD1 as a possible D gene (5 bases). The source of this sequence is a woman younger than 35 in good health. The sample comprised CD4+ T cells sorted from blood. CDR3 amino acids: CASSADSRISGGYTF. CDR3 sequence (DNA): TGTGCCAGCAGTGCCGACAGCCGCATATCGGGTGGCTACACCTTC.